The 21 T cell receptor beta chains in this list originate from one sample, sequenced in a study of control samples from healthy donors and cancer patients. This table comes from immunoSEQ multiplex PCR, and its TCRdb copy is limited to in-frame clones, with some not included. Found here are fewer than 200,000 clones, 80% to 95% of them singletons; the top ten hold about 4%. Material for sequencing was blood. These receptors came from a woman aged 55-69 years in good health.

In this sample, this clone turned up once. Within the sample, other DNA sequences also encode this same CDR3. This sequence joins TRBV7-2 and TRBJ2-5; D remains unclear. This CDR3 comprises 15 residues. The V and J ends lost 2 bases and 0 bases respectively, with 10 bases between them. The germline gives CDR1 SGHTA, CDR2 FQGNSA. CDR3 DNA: TGTGCCAGCAGCTTAATGAAACAGCACCAAGAGACCCAGTACTTC. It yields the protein CASSLMKQHQETQYF.

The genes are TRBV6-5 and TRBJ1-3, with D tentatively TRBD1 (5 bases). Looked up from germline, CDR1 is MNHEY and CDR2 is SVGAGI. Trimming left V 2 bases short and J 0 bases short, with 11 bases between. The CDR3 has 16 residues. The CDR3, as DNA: TGTGCCAGCAGTTACCTGACAGCGCTCTCTGGAAACACCATATATTTT. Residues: CASSYLTALSGNTIYF.

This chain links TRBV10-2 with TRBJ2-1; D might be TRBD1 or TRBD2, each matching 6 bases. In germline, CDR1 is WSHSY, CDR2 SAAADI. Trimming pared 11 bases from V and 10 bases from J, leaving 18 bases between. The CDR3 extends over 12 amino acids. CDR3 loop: CASHSRGEEQFF. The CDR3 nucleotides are TGCGCCTCCCACTCAAGGGGGGAGGAGCAGTTCTTC.

CDR3 sequence: CASRTQTGVGYTF. In nucleotides, the CDR3 is TGTGCCAGTAGAACTCAAACAGGGGTAGGCTACACCTTC. The V and J genes are TRBV19 and TRBJ1-2, with 7 bases that match TRBD1. The germline gives CDR1 LNHDA, CDR2 SQIVND (reference sequence). The CDR3 runs 13 residues. With 6 bases clipped from V and 8 bases from J, the junction kept 9 bases outside the gene matches.

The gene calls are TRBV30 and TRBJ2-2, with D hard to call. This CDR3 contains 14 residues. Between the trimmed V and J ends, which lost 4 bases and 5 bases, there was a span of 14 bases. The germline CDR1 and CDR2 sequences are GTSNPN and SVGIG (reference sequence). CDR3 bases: TGTGCCTGGATCCGCCGAATCGGGACCGGGGAGCTGTTTTTT. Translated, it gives CAWIRRIGTGELFF.

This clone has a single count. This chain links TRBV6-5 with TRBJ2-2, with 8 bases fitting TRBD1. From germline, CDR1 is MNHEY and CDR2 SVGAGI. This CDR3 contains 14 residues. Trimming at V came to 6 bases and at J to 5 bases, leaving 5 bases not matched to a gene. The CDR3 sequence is CASSYNRGTGELFF. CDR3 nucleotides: TGTGCCAGCAGCTATAACAGGGGGACCGGGGAGCTGTTTTTT.

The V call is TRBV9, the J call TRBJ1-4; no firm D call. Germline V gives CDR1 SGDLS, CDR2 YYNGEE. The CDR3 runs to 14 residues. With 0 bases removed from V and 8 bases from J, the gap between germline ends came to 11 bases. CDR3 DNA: TGTGCCAGCAGCGTAGCTGGCACGGTAGAAAAACTGTTTTTT. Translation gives CASSVAGTVEKLFF.

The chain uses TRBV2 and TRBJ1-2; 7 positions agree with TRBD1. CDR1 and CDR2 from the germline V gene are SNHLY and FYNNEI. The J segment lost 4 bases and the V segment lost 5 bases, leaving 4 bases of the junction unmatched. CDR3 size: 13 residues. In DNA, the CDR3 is TGTGCCAGCAGTCGGGACAGTTCCTATGGCTACACCTTC. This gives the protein CASSRDSSYGYTF. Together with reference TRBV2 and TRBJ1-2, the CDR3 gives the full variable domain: EPEVTQTPSHQVTQMGQEVILRCVPISNHLYFYWYRQILGQKVEFLVSFYNNEISEKSEIFDDQFSVERPDGSNFTLKIRSTKLEDSAMYFCASSRDSSYGYTFGSGTRLTVV.

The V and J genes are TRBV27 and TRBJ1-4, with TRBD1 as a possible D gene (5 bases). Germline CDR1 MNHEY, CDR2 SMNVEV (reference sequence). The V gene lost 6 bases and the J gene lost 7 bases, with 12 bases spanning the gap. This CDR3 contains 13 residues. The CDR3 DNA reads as TGTGCCAGCAGCGCGACAGTAAGTGAAAAACTGTTTTTT. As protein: CASSATVSEKLFF.

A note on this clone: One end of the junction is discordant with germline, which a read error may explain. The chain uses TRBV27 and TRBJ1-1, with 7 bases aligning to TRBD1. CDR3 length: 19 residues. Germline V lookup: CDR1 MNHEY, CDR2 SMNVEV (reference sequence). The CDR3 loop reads CTSRNWVDTGASGNTEAFF. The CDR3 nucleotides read TGTACCAGCAGAAATTGGGTAGACACAGGGGCGTCGGGGAACACTGAAGCTTTCTTT.

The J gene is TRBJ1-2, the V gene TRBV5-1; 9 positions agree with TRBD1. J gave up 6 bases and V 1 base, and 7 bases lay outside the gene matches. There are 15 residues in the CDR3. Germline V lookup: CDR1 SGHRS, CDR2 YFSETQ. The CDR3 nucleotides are TGCGCCAGCAGCTTGACCGGGACAGGGAAGGATGGCTACACCTTC. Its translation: CASSLTGTGKDGYTF.

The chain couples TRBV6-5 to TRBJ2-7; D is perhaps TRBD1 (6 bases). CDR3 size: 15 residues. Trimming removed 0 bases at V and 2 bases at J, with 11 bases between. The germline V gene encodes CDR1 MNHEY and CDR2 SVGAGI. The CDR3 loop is CASSYSQGSPYEQYF. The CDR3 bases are TGTGCCAGCAGTTACTCTCAGGGGTCCCCCTACGAGCAGTACTTC.

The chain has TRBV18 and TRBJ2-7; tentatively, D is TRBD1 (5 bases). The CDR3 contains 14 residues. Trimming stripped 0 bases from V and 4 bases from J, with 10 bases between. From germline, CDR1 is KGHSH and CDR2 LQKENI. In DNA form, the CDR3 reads TGTGCCAGCTCACCACCGGGGCCCCCTTACGAGCAGTACTTC. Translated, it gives CASSPPGPPYEQYF.

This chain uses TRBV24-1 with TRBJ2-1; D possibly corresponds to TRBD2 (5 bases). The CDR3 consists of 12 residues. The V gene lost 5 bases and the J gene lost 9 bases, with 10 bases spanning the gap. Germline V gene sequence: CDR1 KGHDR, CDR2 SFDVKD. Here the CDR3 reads CATSGLAPEQFF. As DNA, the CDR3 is TGTGCCACCAGTGGCCTAGCCCCTGAGCAGTTCTTC.

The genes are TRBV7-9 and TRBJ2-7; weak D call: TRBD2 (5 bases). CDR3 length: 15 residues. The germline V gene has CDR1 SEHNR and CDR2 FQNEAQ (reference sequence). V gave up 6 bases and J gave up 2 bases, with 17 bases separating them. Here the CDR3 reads CASSTDIGETYEQYF. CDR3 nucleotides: TGTGCCAGCAGTACCGATATCGGGGAGACCTACGAGCAGTACTTC.

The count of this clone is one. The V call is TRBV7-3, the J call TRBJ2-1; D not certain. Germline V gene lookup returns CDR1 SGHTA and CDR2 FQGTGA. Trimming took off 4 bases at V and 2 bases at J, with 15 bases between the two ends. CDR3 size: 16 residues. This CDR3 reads CASSSAVGIAYNEQFF. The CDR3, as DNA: TGTGCCAGCAGCTCCGCGGTCGGAATCGCCTACAATGAGCAGTTCTTC.

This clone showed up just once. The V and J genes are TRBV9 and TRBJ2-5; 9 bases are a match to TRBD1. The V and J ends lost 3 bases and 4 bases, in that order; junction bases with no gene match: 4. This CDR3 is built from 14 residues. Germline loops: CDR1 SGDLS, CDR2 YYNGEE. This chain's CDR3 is CASSGTGGRETQYF. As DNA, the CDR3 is TGTGCCAGCAGCGGAACAGGGGGCAGAGAGACCCAGTACTTC. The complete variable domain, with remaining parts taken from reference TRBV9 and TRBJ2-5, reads DSGVTQTPKHLITATGQRVTLRCSPRSGDLSVYWYQQSLDQGLQFLIQYYNGEERAKGNILERFSAQQFPDLHSELNLSSLELGDSALYFCASSGTGGRETQYFGPGTRLLVL.

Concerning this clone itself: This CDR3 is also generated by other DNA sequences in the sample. The CDR3 DNA sequence: TGTGCCAGCTCACCCGGGACGGGGAACACTGAAGCTTTCTTT. Protein sequence: CASSPGTGNTEAFF. V usage is TRBV18 and J usage is TRBJ1-1; a weak D match, TRBD1 (5 bases). Per germline, CDR1 KGHSH and CDR2 LQKENI. The CDR3 is 14 amino acids. Deletions cut 3 bases from V and 1 base from J, with 9 bases between.

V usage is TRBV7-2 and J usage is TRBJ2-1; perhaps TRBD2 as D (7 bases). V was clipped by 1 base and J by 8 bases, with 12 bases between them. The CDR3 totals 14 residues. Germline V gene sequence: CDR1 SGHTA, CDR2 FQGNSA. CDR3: CASSLGTGRDEQFF. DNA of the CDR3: TGTGCCAGCAGCTTAGGAACAGGGAGGGATGAGCAGTTCTTC.

CDR3: CASNTGADYEQYF. CDR3 DNA sequence: TGCGCCAGCAACACAGGGGCGGACTACGAGCAGTACTTC. V gene TRBV5-1 combines with J gene TRBJ2-7, with TRBD1 matching over 7 bases. Germline V gene lookup returns CDR1 SGHRS and CDR2 YFSETQ. The CDR3 runs to 13 residues. Trimming at V came to 6 bases and at J to 3 bases, leaving 6 bases not matched to a gene.

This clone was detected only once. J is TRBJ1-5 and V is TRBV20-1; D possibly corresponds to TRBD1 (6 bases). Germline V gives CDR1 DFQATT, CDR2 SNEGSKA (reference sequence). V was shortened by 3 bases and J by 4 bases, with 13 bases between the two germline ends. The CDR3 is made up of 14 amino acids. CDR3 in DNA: TGCAGTGCTAGTAAAGCAGGGGCGAATCAGCCCCAGCATTTT. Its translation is CSASKAGANQPQHF.